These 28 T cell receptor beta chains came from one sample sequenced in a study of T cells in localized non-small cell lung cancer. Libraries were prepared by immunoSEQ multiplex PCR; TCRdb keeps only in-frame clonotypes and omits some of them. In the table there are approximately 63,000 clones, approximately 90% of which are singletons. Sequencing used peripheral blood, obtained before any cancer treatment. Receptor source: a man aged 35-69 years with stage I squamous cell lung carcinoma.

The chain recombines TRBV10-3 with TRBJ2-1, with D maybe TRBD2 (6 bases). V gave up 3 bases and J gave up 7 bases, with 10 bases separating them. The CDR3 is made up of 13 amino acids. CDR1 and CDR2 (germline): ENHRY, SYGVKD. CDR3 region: CAISDTGLNEQFF. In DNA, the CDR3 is TGTGCCATCAGTGACACGGGACTGAATGAGCAGTTCTTC.

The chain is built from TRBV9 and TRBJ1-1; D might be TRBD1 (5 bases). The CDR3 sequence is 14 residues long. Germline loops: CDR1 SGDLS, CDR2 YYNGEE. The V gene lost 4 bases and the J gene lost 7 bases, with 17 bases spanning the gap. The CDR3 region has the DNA TGTGCCAGCAGCCCCCCAGGGAGGGGTGGTGAAGCTTTCTTT. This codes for CASSPPGRGGEAFF.

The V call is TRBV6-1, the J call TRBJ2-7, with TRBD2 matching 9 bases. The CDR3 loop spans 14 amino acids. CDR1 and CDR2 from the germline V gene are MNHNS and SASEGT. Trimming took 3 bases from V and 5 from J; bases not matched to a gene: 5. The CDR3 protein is CASSDSGRIHEQYF. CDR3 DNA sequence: TGTGCCAGCAGTGACAGCGGGAGGATCCACGAGCAGTACTTC.

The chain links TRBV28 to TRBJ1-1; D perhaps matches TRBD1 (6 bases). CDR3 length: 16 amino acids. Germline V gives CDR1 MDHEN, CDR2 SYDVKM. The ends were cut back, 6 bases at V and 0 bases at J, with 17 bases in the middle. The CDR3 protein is CASSSSHTGLNTEAFF. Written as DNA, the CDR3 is TGTGCCAGCAGCTCCTCCCATACAGGGCTGAACACTGAAGCTTTCTTT.

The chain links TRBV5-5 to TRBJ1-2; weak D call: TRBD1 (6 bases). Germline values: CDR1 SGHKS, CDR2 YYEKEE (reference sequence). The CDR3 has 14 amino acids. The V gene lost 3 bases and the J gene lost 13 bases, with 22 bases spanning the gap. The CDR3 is CASSSGRDNRIPTF. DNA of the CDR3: TGTGCCAGCAGCTCGGGGAGGGACAATCGAATCCCCACCTTC.

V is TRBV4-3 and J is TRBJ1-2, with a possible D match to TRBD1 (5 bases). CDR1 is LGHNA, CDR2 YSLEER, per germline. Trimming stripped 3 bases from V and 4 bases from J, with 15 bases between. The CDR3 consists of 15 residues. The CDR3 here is CASSQPGQGLYGYTF. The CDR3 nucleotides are TGCGCCAGCAGCCAGCCCGGACAAGGCCTCTATGGCTACACCTTC.

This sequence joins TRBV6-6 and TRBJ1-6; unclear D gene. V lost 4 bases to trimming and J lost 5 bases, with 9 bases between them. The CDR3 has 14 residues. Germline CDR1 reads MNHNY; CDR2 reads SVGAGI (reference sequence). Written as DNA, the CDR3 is TGTGCCAGCAGTTTCCCAGTAGATAATTCACCCCTCCACTTT. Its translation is CASSFPVDNSPLHF.

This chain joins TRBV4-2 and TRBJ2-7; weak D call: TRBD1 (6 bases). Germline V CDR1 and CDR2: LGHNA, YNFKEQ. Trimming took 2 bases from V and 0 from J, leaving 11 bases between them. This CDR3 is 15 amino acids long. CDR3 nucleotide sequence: TGTGCCAGCAGCCAACGACAGGAGAGCTCCTACGAGCAGTACTTC. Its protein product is CASSQRQESSYEQYF.

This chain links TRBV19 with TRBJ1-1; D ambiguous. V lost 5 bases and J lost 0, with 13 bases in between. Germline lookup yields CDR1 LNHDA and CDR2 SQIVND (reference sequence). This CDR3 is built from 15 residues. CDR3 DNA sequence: TGTGCCAGTAGTGGTTTCCACCTCATGAACACTGAAGCTTTCTTT. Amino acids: CASSGFHLMNTEAFF.

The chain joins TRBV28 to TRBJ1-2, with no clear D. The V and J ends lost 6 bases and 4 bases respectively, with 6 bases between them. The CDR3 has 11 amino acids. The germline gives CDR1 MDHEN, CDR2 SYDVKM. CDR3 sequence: CASRPTYGYTF. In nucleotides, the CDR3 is TGTGCCAGCAGACCAACCTATGGCTACACCTTC.

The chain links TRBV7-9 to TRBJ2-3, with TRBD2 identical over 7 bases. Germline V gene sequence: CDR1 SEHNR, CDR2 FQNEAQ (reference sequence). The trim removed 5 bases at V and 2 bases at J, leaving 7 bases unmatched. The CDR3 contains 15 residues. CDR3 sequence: CASSLGGTHTDTQYF. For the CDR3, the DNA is TGTGCCAGCAGCCTGGGAGGGACTCACACAGATACGCAGTATTTT. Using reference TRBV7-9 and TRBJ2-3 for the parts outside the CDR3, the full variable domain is DTGVSQNPRHKITKRGQNVTFRCDPISEHNRLYWYRQTLGQGPEFLTYFQNEAQLEKSRLLSDRFSAERPKGSFSTLEIQRTEQGDSAMYLCASSLGGTHTDTQYFGPGTRLTVL.

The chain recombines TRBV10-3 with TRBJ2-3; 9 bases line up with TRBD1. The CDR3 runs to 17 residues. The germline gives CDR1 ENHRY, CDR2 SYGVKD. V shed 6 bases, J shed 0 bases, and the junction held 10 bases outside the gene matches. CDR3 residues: CAIRDQGTGSSTDTQYF. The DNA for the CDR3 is TGTGCCATCAGAGATCAAGGGACAGGGTCTAGCACAGATACGCAGTATTTT.

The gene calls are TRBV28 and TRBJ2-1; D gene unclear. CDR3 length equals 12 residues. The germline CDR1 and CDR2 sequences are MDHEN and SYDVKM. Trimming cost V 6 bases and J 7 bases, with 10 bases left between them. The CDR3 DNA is TGTGCCAGCAGAACCCAGAGAAATGAGCAGTTCTTC. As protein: CASRTQRNEQFF.

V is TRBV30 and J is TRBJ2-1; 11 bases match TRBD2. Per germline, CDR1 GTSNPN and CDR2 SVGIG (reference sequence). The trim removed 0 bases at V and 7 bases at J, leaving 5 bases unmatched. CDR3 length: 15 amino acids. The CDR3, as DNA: TGTGCCTGGAGTGTGGGTAGCGGGAGGGGGAATGAGCAGTTCTTC. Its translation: CAWSVGSGRGNEQFF.

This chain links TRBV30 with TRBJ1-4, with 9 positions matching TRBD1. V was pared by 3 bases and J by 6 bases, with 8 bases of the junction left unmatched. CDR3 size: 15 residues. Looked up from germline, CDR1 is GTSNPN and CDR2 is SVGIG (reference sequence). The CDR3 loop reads CAWSLGQGRDEKLFF. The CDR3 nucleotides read TGTGCCTGGAGCCTAGGACAGGGGAGGGATGAAAAACTGTTTTTT. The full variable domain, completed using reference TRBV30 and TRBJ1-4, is SQTIHQWPATLVQPVGSPLSLECTVEGTSNPNLYWYRQAAGRGLQLLFYSVGIGQISSEVPQNLSASRPQDRQFILSSKKLLLSDSGFYLCAWSLGQGRDEKLFFGSGTQLSVL.

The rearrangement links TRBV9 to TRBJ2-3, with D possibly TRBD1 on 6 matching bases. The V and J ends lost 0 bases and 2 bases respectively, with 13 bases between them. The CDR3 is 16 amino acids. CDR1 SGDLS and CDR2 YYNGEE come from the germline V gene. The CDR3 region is CASSVEGTQDTDTQYF. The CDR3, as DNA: TGTGCCAGCAGCGTAGAAGGGACACAAGACACAGATACGCAGTATTTT.

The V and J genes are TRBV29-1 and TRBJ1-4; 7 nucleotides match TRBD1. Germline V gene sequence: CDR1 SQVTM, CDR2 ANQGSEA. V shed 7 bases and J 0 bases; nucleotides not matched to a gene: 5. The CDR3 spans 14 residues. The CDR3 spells CSGQGAATNEKLFF. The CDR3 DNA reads TGCAGCGGACAGGGAGCTGCAACTAATGAAAAACTGTTTTTT.

DNA of the CDR3: TGCGCCAGCAGCTTGGAGGGACTGAATAATTCACCCCTCCACTTT. Its protein is CASSLEGLNNSPLHF. This chain uses TRBV5-1 with TRBJ1-6; D perhaps matches TRBD1 (5 bases). Germline V gives CDR1 SGHRS, CDR2 YFSETQ. V lost 0 bases to trimming and J lost 5 bases, with 9 bases between them. The CDR3 loop spans 15 amino acids.

This chain's CDR3 is CASSVAPGNYGYTF. DNA for the CDR3: TGTGCCAGCAGCGTAGCTCCCGGTAACTATGGCTACACCTTC. The chain recombines TRBV9 with TRBJ1-2; D uncertain. CDR1 is SGDLS and CDR2 is YYNGEE in the germline V gene. Trimming stripped 0 bases from V and 1 base from J, with 7 bases between. There are 14 residues in the CDR3.

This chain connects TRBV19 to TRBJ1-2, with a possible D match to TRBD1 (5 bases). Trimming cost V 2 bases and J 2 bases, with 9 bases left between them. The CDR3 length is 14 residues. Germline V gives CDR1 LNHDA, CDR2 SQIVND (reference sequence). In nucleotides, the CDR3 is TGTGCCAGTAGTATAAGGGGCGGGAACTATGGCTACACCTTC. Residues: CASSIRGGNYGYTF.

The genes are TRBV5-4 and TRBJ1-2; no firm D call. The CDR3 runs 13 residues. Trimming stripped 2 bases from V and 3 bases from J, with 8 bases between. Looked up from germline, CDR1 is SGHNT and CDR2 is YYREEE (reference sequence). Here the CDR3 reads CASSFSQDYGYTF. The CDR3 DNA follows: TGTGCCAGCAGCTTTTCTCAGGACTATGGCTACACCTTC.

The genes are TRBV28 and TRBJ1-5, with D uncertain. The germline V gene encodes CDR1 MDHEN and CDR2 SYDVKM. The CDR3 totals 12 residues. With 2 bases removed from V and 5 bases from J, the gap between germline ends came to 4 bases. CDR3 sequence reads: CASSLAHQPQHF. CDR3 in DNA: TGTGCCAGCAGTTTAGCTCATCAGCCCCAGCATTTT. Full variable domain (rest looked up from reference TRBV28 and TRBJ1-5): DVKVTQSSRYLVKRTGEKVFLECVQDMDHENMFWYRQDPGLGLRLIYFSYDVKMKEKGDIPEGYSVSREKKERFSLILESASTNQTSMYLCASSLAHQPQHFGDGTRLSIL.

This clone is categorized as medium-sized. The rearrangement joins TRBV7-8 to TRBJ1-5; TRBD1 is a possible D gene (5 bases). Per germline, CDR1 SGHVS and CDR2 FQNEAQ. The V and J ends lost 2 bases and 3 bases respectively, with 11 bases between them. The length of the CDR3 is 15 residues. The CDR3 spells CASSLWGESNQPQHF. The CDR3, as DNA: TGTGCCAGCAGCTTATGGGGGGAATCCAATCAGCCCCAGCATTTT.

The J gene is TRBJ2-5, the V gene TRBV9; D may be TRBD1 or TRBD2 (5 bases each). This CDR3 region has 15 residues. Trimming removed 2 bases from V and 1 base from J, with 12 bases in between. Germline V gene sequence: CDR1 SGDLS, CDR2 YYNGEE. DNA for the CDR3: TGTGCCAGCAGCGTCACAGGACTCCTCCAAGAGACCCAGTACTTC. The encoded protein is CASSVTGLLQETQYF.

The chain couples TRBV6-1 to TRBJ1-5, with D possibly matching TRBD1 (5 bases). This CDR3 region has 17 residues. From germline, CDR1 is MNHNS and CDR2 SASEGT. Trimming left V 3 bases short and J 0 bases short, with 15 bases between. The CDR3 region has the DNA TGTGCCAGCAGTGAGAGACAGTCTTATAATAGCAATCAGCCCCAGCATTTT. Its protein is CASSERQSYNSNQPQHF.

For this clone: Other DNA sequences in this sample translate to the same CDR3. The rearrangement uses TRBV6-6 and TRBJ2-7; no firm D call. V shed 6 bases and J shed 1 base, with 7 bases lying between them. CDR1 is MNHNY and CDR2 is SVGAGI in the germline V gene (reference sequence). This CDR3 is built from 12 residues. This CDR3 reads CASRETSYEQYF. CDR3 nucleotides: TGTGCCAGCAGGGAGACTTCCTACGAGCAGTACTTC.

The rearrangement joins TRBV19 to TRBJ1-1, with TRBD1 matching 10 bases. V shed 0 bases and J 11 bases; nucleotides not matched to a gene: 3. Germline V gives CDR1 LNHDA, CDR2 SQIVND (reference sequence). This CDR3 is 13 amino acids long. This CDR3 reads CASSIEGTGAAFF. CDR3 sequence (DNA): TGTGCCAGTAGTATAGAGGGGACAGGGGCGGCTTTCTTT.

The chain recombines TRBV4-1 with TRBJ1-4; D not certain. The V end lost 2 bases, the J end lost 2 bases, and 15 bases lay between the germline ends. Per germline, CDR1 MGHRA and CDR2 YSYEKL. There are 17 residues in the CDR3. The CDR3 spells CASSQKGGRSTNEKLFF. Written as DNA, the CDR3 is TGCGCCAGCAGCCAAAAGGGAGGGCGATCCACTAATGAAAAACTGTTTTTT.